The 28 T cell receptor beta chains given below trace back to one sample, sequenced in a study of cytomegalovirus exposure and HLA in healthy donors. The PCR was carried out with 60 Vbeta primers and 13 Jbeta primers. Using immunoSEQ multiplex PCR, the repertoire was profiled, and TCRdb retains in-frame clones only, with some absent. The profile shows about 230,000 clones, about 80% of them singletons. Sample: PBMCs. The receptors derive from a woman aged 60-70 years in good health and CMV-seropositive.

The rearrangement joins TRBV5-1 to TRBJ2-7; 7 nucleotides align to TRBD2. The CDR3 is 14 residues long. V trimming: 2 bases; J trimming: 4 bases; junction bases outside the gene matches: 6. Germline-derived CDR1 and CDR2 are SGHRS and YFSETQ. The CDR3 coding sequence is TGCGCCAGCAGCTTCAACCAGGGAGGGTACGAGCAGTACTTC. It codes for CASSFNQGGYEQYF.

The chain joins TRBV19 to TRBJ1-4, with 11 bases that match TRBD1. Trimming took 6 bases from V and 8 from J; bases not matched to a gene: 5. From germline, CDR1 is LNHDA and CDR2 SQIVND (reference sequence). The CDR3 length is 14 residues. The CDR3 here is CASSRTGGREKLFF. DNA of the CDR3: TGTGCCAGTAGCCGGACAGGGGGCCGGGAAAAACTGTTTTTT.

The CDR3 DNA follows: TGCGCCAGCTCGCGGGAGGGCCCTCAAGAGCAGTACTTC. As protein: CASSREGPQEQYF. This chain uses TRBV5-1 with TRBJ2-7, with 9 bases lining up with TRBD2. The CDR3 sequence is 13 residues long. Germline V gives CDR1 SGHRS, CDR2 YFSETQ. V shed 7 bases, J shed 7 bases, and the junction held 9 bases outside the gene matches.

This clone was detected a few times. The V and J genes are TRBV5-5 and TRBJ1-2; 8 nucleotides agree with TRBD1. Germline V gene sequence: CDR1 SGHKS, CDR2 YYEKEE (reference sequence). V dropped 4 bases and J dropped 2; count of bases not matched to a gene: 19. The CDR3 extends over 19 amino acids. The CDR3 DNA is TGTGCCAGCAGCCGAACCGGGGAGCAGGGGGCATTTGGAAACTATGGCTACACCTTC. This codes for CASSRTGEQGAFGNYGYTF.

The chain links TRBV6-1 to TRBJ1-5, with a possible D match to TRBD1 (5 bases). In germline, CDR1 is MNHNS, CDR2 SASEGT. The CDR3 is made up of 15 amino acids. The V gene lost 7 bases and the J gene lost 3 bases, with 16 bases spanning the gap. The CDR3 loop reads CASTFRRGSNQPQHF. The DNA of the CDR3 is TGTGCCAGCACCTTTAGGAGGGGCTCCAATCAGCCCCAGCATTTT.

The chain is built from TRBV7-3 and TRBJ1-6; D gene ambiguous. With 0 bases removed from V and 10 bases from J, the gap between germline ends came to 10 bases. The CDR3 is 14 residues long. CDR1 and CDR2 (germline): SGHTA, FQGTGA. CDR3 bases: TGTGCCAGCAGCTTAACGGTGGCAGGCTCACCCCTCCACTTT. Encoded protein: CASSLTVAGSPLHF.

The gene calls are TRBV6-1 and TRBJ2-7; D ambiguous. The CDR3 is 11 residues long. Trimming pared 6 bases from V and 3 bases from J, leaving 6 bases between. Per the germline V gene, CDR1 is MNHNS and CDR2 is SASEGT. This CDR3 is CASSRNYEQYF. In DNA, the CDR3 is TGTGCCAGCAGCCGTAACTACGAGCAGTACTTC.

The chain recombines TRBV9 with TRBJ2-3, with D tentatively TRBD2 (5 bases). V shed 3 bases and J shed 2 bases, with 16 bases lying between them. Germline CDR1 reads SGDLS; CDR2 reads YYNGEE. This CDR3 has 16 residues. The CDR3 nucleotides read TGTGCCAGCAGCGGCTGGTTGAGCGGTACCACAGATACGCAGTATTTT. It yields the protein CASSGWLSGTTDTQYF.

The chain uses TRBV4-3 and TRBJ2-3, with 12 nucleotides matching TRBD2. In germline, CDR1 is LGHNA, CDR2 YSLEER. The CDR3 spans 16 residues. The V gene end was trimmed by 0 bases and the J gene end by 6 bases; junction bases not matched to a gene: 4. The CDR3 sequence: CASSQDLAGGRDTQYF. DNA of the CDR3: TGCGCCAGCAGCCAAGATCTAGCGGGGGGGCGGGATACGCAGTATTTT.

The chain recombines TRBV18 with TRBJ2-3; TRBD1 matches at 8 bases. Per germline, CDR1 KGHSH and CDR2 LQKENI. This CDR3 is 15 amino acids long. V lost 2 bases and J lost 5; bases outside the gene matches: 6. The CDR3 sequence: CASSPAGGVGDTQYF. Written as DNA, the CDR3 is TGTGCCAGCTCACCAGCAGGGGGCGTAGGAGATACGCAGTATTTT.

The chain joins TRBV19 to TRBJ2-5; TRBD1 might be the D (6 bases). The V and J ends lost 1 base and 5 bases respectively, with 14 bases between them. Per the germline V gene, CDR1 is LNHDA and CDR2 is SQIVND (reference sequence). The CDR3 runs 15 residues. The CDR3 coding sequence is TGTGCCAGTAGTATAGCCCTCATGAGGGGGGAGACCCAGTACTTC. Translating it yields CASSIALMRGETQYF.

This chain connects TRBV6-5 to TRBJ1-5; 7 bases line up with TRBD1. The CDR3 extends over 14 amino acids. With 6 bases clipped from V and 2 bases from J, the junction kept 4 bases outside the gene matches. Germline V gives CDR1 MNHEY, CDR2 SVGAGI. The CDR3 is CASRAGTGNQPQHF. The CDR3 nucleotides read TGTGCCAGCAGGGCTGGGACAGGCAATCAGCCCCAGCATTTT.

The V and J genes are TRBV5-4 and TRBJ2-3; D possibly corresponds to TRBD2 (5 bases). Trimming pared 4 bases from V and 4 bases from J, leaving 7 bases between. The CDR3 has 12 amino acids. Germline V gene data show CDR1 as SGHNT and CDR2 as YYREEE (reference sequence). CDR3 DNA sequence: TGTGCCAGCAGCACTAGGTCAGATACGCAGTATTTT. It encodes CASSTRSDTQYF.

This clone was seen just once. This chain links TRBV21-1 with TRBJ2-5; the listed D gene, TRBD2, was not tested against the DNA. The DNA end is a closer match to TRBJ2-7, so the J assignment may be wrong. TRBV21-1 is reported as a pseudogene. The CDR3 extends over 14 amino acids. CDR3 nucleotides: TGTGCCAGCAGCAAAGTTGACGGAGCCTACGAGCAGTACTTC. Translation gives CASSKVDGAYEQYF.

The chain uses TRBV28 and TRBJ2-1, with TRBD1 matching 7 bases. Per germline, CDR1 MDHEN and CDR2 SYDVKM. The length of the CDR3 is 12 residues. V lost 2 bases and J lost 8; bases outside the gene matches: 0. CDR3: CASSLTGDEQFF. In DNA, the CDR3 is TGTGCCAGCAGTTTAACAGGGGATGAGCAGTTCTTC. Complete variable domain (other parts from reference TRBV28 and TRBJ2-1): DVKVTQSSRYLVKRTGEKVFLECVQDMDHENMFWYRQDPGLGLRLIYFSYDVKMKEKGDIPEGYSVSREKKERFSLILESASTNQTSMYLCASSLTGDEQFFGPGTRLTVL.

This chain links TRBV18 with TRBJ2-5; D gene unclear. V gave up 2 bases and J gave up 5 bases, with 15 bases separating them. Germline-derived CDR1 and CDR2 are KGHSH and LQKENI. The CDR3 sequence is 15 residues long. The CDR3 is CASSPLAHARETQYF. In DNA, the CDR3 is TGTGCCAGCTCACCATTGGCGCATGCCAGGGAGACCCAGTACTTC.

This rearrangement joins TRBV2 to TRBJ2-1, with 7 bases lining up with TRBD1. Germline lookup yields CDR1 SNHLY and CDR2 FYNNEI. Unmatched junction bases numbered 8, after V lost 6 bases and J lost 0 bases. This CDR3 region has 16 residues. The DNA for the CDR3 is TGTGCCAGCAGCTGGGGACAGAGAAACTCCTACAATGAGCAGTTCTTC. The encoded protein is CASSWGQRNSYNEQFF.

This chain links TRBV7-2 with TRBJ2-5, with 14 bases aligning to TRBD2. V shed 5 bases and J 5 bases; nucleotides not matched to a gene: 7. Germline assignment: CDR1 SGHTA and CDR2 FQGNSA. CDR3 length: 16 amino acids. CDR3 in DNA: TGTGCCAGCAGCCCTGGACTAGCGGGGGGTCGGGAGACCCAGTACTTC. This encodes CASSPGLAGGRETQYF.

The J gene is TRBJ2-3, the V gene TRBV7-2, with D perhaps matching TRBD2 (5 bases). Germline V CDR1 and CDR2: SGHTA, FQGNSA. This CDR3 has 14 amino acids. V shed 4 bases and J shed 3 bases, with 11 bases lying between them. DNA of the CDR3: TGTGCCAGCAGCTACTCGCGGACTACAGATACGCAGTATTTT. Protein product: CASSYSRTTDTQYF.

The V gene is TRBV10-3, the J gene TRBJ2-2, with 9 bases aligning to TRBD1. The germline V gene has CDR1 ENHRY and CDR2 SYGVKD. The CDR3 contains 14 residues. The V and J ends lost 6 bases and 4 bases, in that order; junction bases with no gene match: 3. This CDR3 reads CAIRGQGSTGELFF. CDR3 in DNA: TGTGCCATCAGGGGACAGGGCTCCACCGGGGAGCTGTTTTTT.

V gene TRBV28 combines with J gene TRBJ2-3; D call uncertain. Germline lookup yields CDR1 MDHEN and CDR2 SYDVKM. The CDR3 contains 16 residues. V was trimmed by 4 bases and J by 3 bases, leaving 17 bases between them. The CDR3, as DNA: TGTGCCAGCAGTTCCCTGAGGTTCGTTAGTACAGATACGCAGTATTTT. Its protein product is CASSSLRFVSTDTQYF.

In the case of this clone: Different DNA sequences within this sample yield the same CDR3. The chain is built from TRBV7-2 and TRBJ2-7, with TRBD2 matching 11 bases. Germline lookup yields CDR1 SGHTA and CDR2 FQGNSA. CDR3 length: 14 amino acids. After removal of 1 base from V and 4 bases from J, the junction contained 0 bases not matched to a gene. CDR3 coding DNA: TGTGCCAGCAGCTTAGGACTAGCGGGGTACGAGCAGTACTTC. Its translation: CASSLGLAGYEQYF.

The J gene is TRBJ1-2, the V gene TRBV7-2, with D perhaps matching TRBD1 (6 bases). V was cut by 5 bases and J by 0 bases, with 16 bases left in between. CDR3 length: 16 residues. Germline CDR1 reads SGHTA; CDR2 reads FQGNSA. Written as DNA, the CDR3 is TGTGCCAGCAGCCCAGGACAGTTCACCCCTAACTATGGCTACACCTTC. It specifies CASSPGQFTPNYGYTF.

The rearrangement uses TRBV5-1 and TRBJ1-4; TRBD1 might be the D (5 bases). The CDR3 spans 14 residues. The germline V gene has CDR1 SGHRS and CDR2 YFSETQ. The V end lost 5 bases, the J end lost 6 bases, and 14 bases lay between the germline ends. The CDR3 spells CASSVTGLDEKLFF. CDR3 nucleotides: TGCGCCAGCAGTGTAACAGGTCTGGATGAAAAACTGTTTTTT.

The chain joins TRBV10-1 to TRBJ2-3; 8 positions match TRBD1. Unmatched junction bases numbered 4, after V lost 5 bases and J lost 0 bases. The CDR3 has 15 amino acids. CDR1 is WNHNN and CDR2 is SYGVQD in the germline V gene (reference sequence). The CDR3 bases are TGCGCCAGCAGTAGTGGACAGGGAAGCACAGATACGCAGTATTTT. Translation gives CASSSGQGSTDTQYF.

This clone was counted a single time. The V call is TRBV7-2, the J call TRBJ2-7; maybe TRBD2 (7 bases). Germline CDR1 reads SGHTA; CDR2 reads FQGNSA. The ends were cut back, 6 bases at V and 2 bases at J, with 14 bases in the middle. The CDR3 is 14 residues long. CDR3 protein: CASRLRGATYEQYF. Here the CDR3 DNA reads TGTGCCAGCAGACTACGGGGGGCGACCTACGAGCAGTACTTC.

The chain is built from TRBV6-1 and TRBJ1-2, with 9 bases that match TRBD1. This CDR3 is 15 amino acids long. With 5 bases clipped from V and 6 bases from J, the junction kept 10 bases outside the gene matches. Germline CDR1 reads MNHNS; CDR2 reads SASEGT. CDR3 region: CASSPWTGEHHGYTF. Written as DNA, the CDR3 is TGTGCCAGCAGTCCCTGGACAGGGGAACATCATGGCTACACCTTC.

The rearrangement links TRBV7-2 to TRBJ1-2, with D perhaps TRBD1 (5 bases). The germline CDR1 and CDR2 sequences are SGHTA and FQGNSA. V shed 3 bases and J shed 0 bases, with 8 bases lying between them. The CDR3 loop spans 14 amino acids. The CDR3 spells CASSFRQTNYGYTF. CDR3 DNA sequence: TGTGCCAGCAGCTTTCGACAGACTAACTATGGCTACACCTTC.